The 9 T cell receptor beta chains reported below all come from one sample, sequenced in a study of blood T cell repertoires in COVID-19. Sequencing used immunoSEQ multiplex PCR; TCRdb keeps in-frame clones, though not all of them. Among 55,000 to 70,000 clones, around 79% were seen once, and the ten largest hold roughly 3.2%. What was sequenced was peripheral blood. These receptors were taken from a man in his 60s with acute or convalescent COVID-19.

This sequence joins TRBV5-1 and TRBJ1-6, with a weak D call TRBD1 (6 bases). Deletions cut 0 bases from V and 11 bases from J, with 12 bases between. This CDR3 comprises 14 residues. Germline CDR1 SGHRS, CDR2 YFSETQ. CDR3 bases: TGCGCCAGCAGCTTGGCAGGGGCGCTTACACCCCTCCACTTT. Residues: CASSLAGALTPLHF.

This clone was seen a handful of times. V gene TRBV11-1 combines with J gene TRBJ2-1, with a tentative D call TRBD2 (6 bases). V was cut by 3 bases and J by 9 bases, with 9 bases left in between. CDR3 size: 12 residues. Germline assignment: CDR1 SGHAT and CDR2 FQDESV (reference sequence). CDR3 nucleotide sequence: TGTGCCAGCAGCTTGGGGGGTGGTGAGCAGTTCTTC. It translates to CASSLGGGEQFF.

This clone was observed a handful of times. The V and J genes are TRBV24-1 and TRBJ2-1, with TRBD2 matching 9 bases. Germline-derived CDR1 and CDR2 are KGHDR and SFDVKD. Germline trimming cut 7 bases from V and 11 bases from J; bases unmatched to any gene: 5. The CDR3 sequence is 12 residues long. The CDR3 DNA is TGTGCCACCAGGGGCGGGGGGGTCCAGCAGTTCTTC. Translated, it gives CATRGGGVQQFF.

The rearrangement links TRBV5-4 to TRBJ1-2, with 9 bases matching TRBD1. Germline values: CDR1 SGHNT, CDR2 YYREEE (reference sequence). This CDR3 region has 14 residues. Trimming at V came to 4 bases and at J to 7 bases, leaving 8 bases not matched to a gene. The CDR3 DNA follows: TGTGCCAGCAGCCCCCGGGACAGGGACGTTGGCTACACCTTC. Its translation is CASSPRDRDVGYTF.

The V call is TRBV19, the J call TRBJ1-1; D might be TRBD1 (6 bases). V lost 5 bases to trimming and J lost 4 bases, with 17 bases between them. The length of the CDR3 is 15 residues. Germline assignment: CDR1 LNHDA and CDR2 SQIVND (reference sequence). The CDR3 nucleotides are TGTGCCAGTAGTTGGTCAGGGGCCAGCGCCACTGAAGCTTTCTTT. Its translation is CASSWSGASATEAFF.

The chain links TRBV29-1 to TRBJ2-7, with D tentatively TRBD1 (7 bases). CDR1 and CDR2 (germline): SQVTM, ANQGSEA. The V end lost 7 bases, the J end lost 3 bases, and 13 bases lay between the germline ends. This CDR3 comprises 12 residues. CDR3 amino acids: CSGGDSNYEQYF. CDR3 sequence (DNA): TGCAGCGGGGGGGACAGTAACTACGAGCAGTACTTC.

This clone was seen only once. The chain couples TRBV6-5 to TRBJ2-5; D uncertain. The CDR3 extends over 14 amino acids. CDR1 and CDR2 from the germline V gene are MNHEY and SVGAGI. Between the trimmed V and J ends, which lost 2 bases and 3 bases, there was a span of 10 bases. The CDR3 region has the DNA TGTGCCAGCAGTTACACCGACGGAGAAGAGACCCAGTACTTC. Its protein product is CASSYTDGEETQYF.

This clone was counted between two and nine times. The chain employs TRBV19 and TRBJ1-5; the D is unclear. Germline values: CDR1 LNHDA, CDR2 SQIVND (reference sequence). This CDR3 contains 13 residues. Trimming shortened V by 7 bases and J by 5 bases, and 12 bases separated the two germline ends. The CDR3 DNA reads as TGTGCCAGTAATACACAGTTAGATCAGCCCCAGCATTTT. As protein: CASNTQLDQPQHF.

The chain combines TRBV10-3 with TRBJ2-3; 14 positions agree with TRBD2. Germline values: CDR1 ENHRY, CDR2 SYGVKD. The V segment lost 6 bases and the J segment 4 bases; nucleotides outside the gene matches: 6. The CDR3 has 16 amino acids. The CDR3 sequence: CAISLTSGGAPDTQYF. The CDR3 region has the DNA TGTGCCATCAGCTTGACTAGCGGGGGGGCCCCAGATACGCAGTATTTT.